This T cell receptor beta chain emerged from a study of vaccination effects on CD4 cells after COVID-19. Study-wide context: After 1.5 million to 2 million PBMC were placed in each well, they were cultured with 8.5 to 10 IU/ml IL-2 and roughly 10 ug/ml peptides.

A remark on this clone: The antigen is not known.

V was trimmed by 3 bases and J by 3 bases, leaving 12 bases between them. This CDR3 comprises 15 residues. Looked up from germline, CDR1 is SGHRS and CDR2 is YFSETQ. Only in-frame clones appear in the TCRdb table, and some are missing; sequencing was by immunoSEQ multiplex PCR. The sample records approximately 37,000 clones, under 85% being singletons. Cultured cells yielded isolated CD4+ T cells after around 9 days. Neither prior SARS-CoV-2 infection nor positive nucleocapsid antibodies were present in the vaccine recipients. The authors exchanged half the medium for IL-2 medium on days 3 and 7. The source is a human donor who received a COVID-19 vaccine. The specimen comprised CD4+ T cells from PBMCs cultured without peptide, sampled before COVID-19 vaccination. V gene TRBV5-1 combines with J gene TRBJ1-4; no clear D. For the CDR3, the DNA is TGCGCCAGCAGCTGGGCGGCGTCCTCTAATGAAAAACTGTTTTTT. Protein product: CASSWAASSNEKLFF.